This record covers a single T cell receptor (beta chain). Antigen specificity is unknown. Amplification of TCR beta CDR3 regions was performed using RNA transcripts as template. The study used the HTBI primer set for a first-round RT-PCR of the TCR CDR3. TCRdb independently ran MiXCR on the multiplex PCR reads; one entry per CDR3 protein. Seen here are approximately 380,000 distinct CDR3 sequences, over 12% observed once, and the top ten hold around 30%. The study excluded patients with uncontrolled infection, other autoimmune disease, pregnancy or lactation. Diagnoses rested on clinical symptoms, serum thyroxine and TRAb, thyroid ultrasound and orbital computed tomography. Trimming took 9 bases from V and 4 from J; bases not matched to a gene: 16. The CDR3 has 18 residues. CDR1 is ENHRY and CDR2 is SYGVKD in the germline V gene. The data are from a study of T cells in Graves' hyperthyroidism and ophthalmopathy.

Points from the study as a whole: The model identified upcoming ophthalmopathy a median about 6.5 months ahead of onset.

The V call is TRBV10-3, the J call TRBJ2-1; 12 bases are a match to TRBD2. The receptor's source is a man between 50 and 59 years old with Graves' ophthalmopathy. Specimen: blood. The DNA of the CDR3 is TGTGCCATAACTAGCGGGAGGACGAACCCGACATCTTACAATGAGCAGTTCTTC. Its translation: CAITSGRTNPTSYNEQFF.